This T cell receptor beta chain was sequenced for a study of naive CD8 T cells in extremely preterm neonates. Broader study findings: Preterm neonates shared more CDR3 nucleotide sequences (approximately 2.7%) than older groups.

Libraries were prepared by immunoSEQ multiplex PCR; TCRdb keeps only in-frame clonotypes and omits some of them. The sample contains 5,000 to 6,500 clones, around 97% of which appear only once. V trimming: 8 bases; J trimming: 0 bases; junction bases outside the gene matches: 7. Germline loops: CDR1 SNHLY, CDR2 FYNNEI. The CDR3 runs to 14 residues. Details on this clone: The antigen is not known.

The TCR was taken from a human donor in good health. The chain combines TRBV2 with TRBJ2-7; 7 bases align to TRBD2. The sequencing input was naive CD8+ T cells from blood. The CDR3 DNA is TGTGCCAGCTGCGCTAGCGGAGTCTCCTACGAGCAGTACTTC. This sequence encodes CASCASGVSYEQYF.